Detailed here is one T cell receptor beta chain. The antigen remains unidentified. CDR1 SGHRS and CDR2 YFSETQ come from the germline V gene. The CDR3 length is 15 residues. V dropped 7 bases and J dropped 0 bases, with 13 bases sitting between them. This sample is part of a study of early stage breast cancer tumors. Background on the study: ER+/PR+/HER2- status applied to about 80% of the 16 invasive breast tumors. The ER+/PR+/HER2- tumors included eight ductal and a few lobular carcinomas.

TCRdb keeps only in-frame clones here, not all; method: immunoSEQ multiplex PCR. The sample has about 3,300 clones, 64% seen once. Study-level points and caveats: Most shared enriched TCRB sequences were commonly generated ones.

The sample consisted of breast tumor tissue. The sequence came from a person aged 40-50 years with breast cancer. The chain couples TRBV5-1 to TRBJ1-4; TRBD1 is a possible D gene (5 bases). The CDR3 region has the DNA TGCGCCAGCTCCCAGGGCAGACCAACTAATGAAAAACTGTTTTTT. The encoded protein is CASSQGRPTNEKLFF.